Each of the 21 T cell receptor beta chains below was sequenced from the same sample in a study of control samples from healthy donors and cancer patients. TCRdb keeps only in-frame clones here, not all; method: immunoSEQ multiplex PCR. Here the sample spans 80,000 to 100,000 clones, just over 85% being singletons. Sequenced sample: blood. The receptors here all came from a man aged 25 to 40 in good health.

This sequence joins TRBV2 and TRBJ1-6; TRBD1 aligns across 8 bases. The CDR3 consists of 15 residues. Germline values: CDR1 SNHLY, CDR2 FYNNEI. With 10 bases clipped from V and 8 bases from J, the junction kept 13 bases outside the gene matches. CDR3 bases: TGTGCCAACTCAGGGGGCGCCGGTTGGGATTCACCCCTCCACTTT. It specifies CANSGGAGWDSPLHF.

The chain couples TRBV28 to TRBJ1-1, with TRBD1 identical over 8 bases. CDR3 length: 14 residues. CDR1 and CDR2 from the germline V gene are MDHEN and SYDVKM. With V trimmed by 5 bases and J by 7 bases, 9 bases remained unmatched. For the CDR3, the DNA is TGTGCCAGCAGTGAGGACAGGGCGAAATATGAAGCTTTCTTT. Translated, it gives CASSEDRAKYEAFF.

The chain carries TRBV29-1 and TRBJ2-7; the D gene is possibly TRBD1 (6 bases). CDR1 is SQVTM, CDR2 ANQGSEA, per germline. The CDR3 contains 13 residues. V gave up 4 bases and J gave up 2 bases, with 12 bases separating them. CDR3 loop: CSVAAGVPYEQYF. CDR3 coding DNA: TGCAGCGTTGCAGCAGGGGTTCCCTACGAGCAGTACTTC.

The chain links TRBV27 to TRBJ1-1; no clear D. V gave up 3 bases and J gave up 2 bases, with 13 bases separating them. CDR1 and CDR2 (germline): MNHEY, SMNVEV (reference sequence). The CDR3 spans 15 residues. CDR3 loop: CASSFFLGRNTEAFF. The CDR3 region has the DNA TGTGCCAGCAGTTTCTTTTTGGGCAGAAACACTGAAGCTTTCTTT.

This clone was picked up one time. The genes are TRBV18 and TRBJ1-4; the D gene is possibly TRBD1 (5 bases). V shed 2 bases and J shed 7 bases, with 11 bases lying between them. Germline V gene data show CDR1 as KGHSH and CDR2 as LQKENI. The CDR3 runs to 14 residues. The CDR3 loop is CASSPSQGGEKLFF. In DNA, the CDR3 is TGTGCCAGCTCACCAAGTCAGGGAGGTGAAAAACTGTTTTTT.

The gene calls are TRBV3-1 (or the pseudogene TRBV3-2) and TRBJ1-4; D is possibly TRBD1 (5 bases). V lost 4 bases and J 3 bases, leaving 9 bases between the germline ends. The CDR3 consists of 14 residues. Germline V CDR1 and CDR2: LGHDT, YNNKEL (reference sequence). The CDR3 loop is CASSRGVANEKLFF. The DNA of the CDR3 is TGTGCCAGCAGCCGGGGGGTCGCTAATGAAAAACTGTTTTTT.

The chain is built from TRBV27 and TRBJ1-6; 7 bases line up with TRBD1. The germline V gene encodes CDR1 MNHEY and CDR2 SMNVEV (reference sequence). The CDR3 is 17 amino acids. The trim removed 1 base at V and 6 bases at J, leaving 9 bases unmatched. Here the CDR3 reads CASSLWLPGGSNSPLHF. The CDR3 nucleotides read TGTGCCAGCAGTTTATGGTTGCCAGGGGGAAGTAATTCACCCCTCCACTTT.

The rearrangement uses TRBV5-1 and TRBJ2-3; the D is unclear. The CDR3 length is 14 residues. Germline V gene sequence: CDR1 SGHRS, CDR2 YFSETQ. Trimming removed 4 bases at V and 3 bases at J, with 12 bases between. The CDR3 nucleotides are TGCGCCAGCAGCCTGGCGGAGAGAACAGATACGCAGTATTTT. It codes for CASSLAERTDTQYF.

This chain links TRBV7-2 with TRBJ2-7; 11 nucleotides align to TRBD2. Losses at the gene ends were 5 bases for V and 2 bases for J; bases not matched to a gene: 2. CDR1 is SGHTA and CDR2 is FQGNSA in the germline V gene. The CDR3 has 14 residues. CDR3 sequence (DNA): TGTGCCAGCAGCCCGGGACTAGCGGCCTACGAGCAGTACTTC. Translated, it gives CASSPGLAAYEQYF.

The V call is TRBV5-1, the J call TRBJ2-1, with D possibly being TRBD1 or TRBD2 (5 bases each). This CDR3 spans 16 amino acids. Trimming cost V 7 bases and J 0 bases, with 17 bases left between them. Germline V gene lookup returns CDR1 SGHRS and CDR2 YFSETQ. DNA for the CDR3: TGCGCCAGCGGAGGACCAGAGGGGAGCTCCTACAATGAGCAGTTCTTC. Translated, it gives CASGGPEGSSYNEQFF. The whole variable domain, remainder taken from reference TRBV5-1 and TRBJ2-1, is KAGVTQTPRYLIKTRGQQVTLSCSPISGHRSVSWYQQTPGQGLQFLFEYFSETQRNKGNFPGRFSGRQFSNSRSEMNVSTLELGDSALYLCASGGPEGSSYNEQFFGPGTRLTVL.

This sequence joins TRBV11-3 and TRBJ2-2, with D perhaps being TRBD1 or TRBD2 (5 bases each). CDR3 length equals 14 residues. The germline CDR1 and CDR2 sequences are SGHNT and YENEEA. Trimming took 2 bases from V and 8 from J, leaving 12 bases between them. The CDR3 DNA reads TGTGCCAGCAGCTTAATGGGGGTCGCGGGGGAGCTGTTTTTT. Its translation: CASSLMGVAGELFF. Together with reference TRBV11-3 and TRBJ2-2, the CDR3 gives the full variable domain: EAGVVQSPRYKIIEKKQPVAFWCNPISGHNTLYWYLQNLGQGPELLIRYENEEAVDDSQLPKDRFSAERLKGVDSTLKIQPAELGDSAVYLCASSLMGVAGELFFGEGSRLTVL.

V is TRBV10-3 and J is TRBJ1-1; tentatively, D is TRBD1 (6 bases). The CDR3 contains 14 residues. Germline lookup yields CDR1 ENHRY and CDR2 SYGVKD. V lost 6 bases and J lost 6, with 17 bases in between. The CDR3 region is CAISGTGRRAEAFF. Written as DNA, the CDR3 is TGTGCCATCAGCGGTACAGGGCGTCGCGCTGAAGCTTTCTTT.

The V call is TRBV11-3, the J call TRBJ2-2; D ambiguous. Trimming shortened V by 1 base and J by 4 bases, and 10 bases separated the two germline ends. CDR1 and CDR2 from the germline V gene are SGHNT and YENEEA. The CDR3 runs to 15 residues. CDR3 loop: CASSLVWSGTGELFF. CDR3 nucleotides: TGTGCCAGCAGCTTAGTTTGGAGTGGCACCGGGGAGCTGTTTTTT.

The CDR3 loop is CASSYDRHEQFF. CDR3 DNA: TGTGCCAGCAGTTACGATAGGCATGAGCAGTTCTTC. The chain employs TRBV6-2 or TRBV6-3 and TRBJ2-1, with D hard to call. V dropped 2 bases and J dropped 8 bases, with 7 bases sitting between them. The germline V gene encodes CDR1 MNHEY and CDR2 SVGEGT. The CDR3 covers 12 residues.

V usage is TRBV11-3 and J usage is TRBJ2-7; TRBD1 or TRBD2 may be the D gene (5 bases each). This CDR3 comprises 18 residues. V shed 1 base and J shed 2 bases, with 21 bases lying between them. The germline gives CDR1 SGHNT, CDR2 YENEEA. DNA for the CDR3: TGTGCCAGCAGCTTAGGAAATTGGTTGGGGGAACTAACCTACGAGCAGTACTTC. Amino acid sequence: CASSLGNWLGELTYEQYF.

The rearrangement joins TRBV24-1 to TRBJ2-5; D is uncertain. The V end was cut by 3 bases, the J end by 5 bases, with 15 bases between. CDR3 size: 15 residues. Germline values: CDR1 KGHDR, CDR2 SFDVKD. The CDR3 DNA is TGTGCCACCAGTGATATTCGGTCGGGCTTGGAGACCCAGTACTTC. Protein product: CATSDIRSGLETQYF.

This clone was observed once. CDR3 DNA sequence: TGTGCCAGCGGGGAGACAGGGGTGCGTCAGCCCCAGCATTTT. Translation gives CASGETGVRQPQHF. The V gene is TRBV28, the J gene TRBJ1-5; 8 nucleotides align to TRBD1. CDR1 is MDHEN and CDR2 is SYDVKM in the germline V gene. The J segment lost 6 bases and the V segment lost 8 bases, leaving 9 bases of the junction unmatched. There are 14 residues in the CDR3.

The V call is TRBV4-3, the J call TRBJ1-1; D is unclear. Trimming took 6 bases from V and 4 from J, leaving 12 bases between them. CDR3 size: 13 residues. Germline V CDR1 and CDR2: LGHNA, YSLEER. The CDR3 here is CASRYRTGTEAFF. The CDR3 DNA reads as TGCGCCAGCAGATATCGAACGGGCACTGAAGCTTTCTTT.

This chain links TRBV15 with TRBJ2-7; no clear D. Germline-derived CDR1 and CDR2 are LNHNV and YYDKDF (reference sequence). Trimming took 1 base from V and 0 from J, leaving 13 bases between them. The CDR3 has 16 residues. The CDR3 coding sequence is TGTGCCACCAGCAGAGGGCTAGGGATAGACTCCTACGAGCAGTACTTC. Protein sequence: CATSRGLGIDSYEQYF.

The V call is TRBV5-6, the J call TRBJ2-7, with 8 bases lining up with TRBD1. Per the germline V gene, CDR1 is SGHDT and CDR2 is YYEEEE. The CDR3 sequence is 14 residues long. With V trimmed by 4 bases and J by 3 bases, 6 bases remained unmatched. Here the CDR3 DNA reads TGTGCCAGCAGCCTAGGACAGGGCAACTACGAGCAGTACTTC. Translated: CASSLGQGNYEQYF.

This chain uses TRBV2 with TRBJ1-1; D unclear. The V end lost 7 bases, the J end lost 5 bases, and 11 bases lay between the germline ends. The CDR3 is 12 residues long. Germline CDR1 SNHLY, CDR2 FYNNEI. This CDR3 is CASKSGGTEAFF. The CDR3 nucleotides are TGTGCCAGCAAGTCAGGTGGGACTGAAGCTTTCTTT.